This paragraph reports one TCR beta chain. Original processing methods: Amplification from reference gene primers served as the basis for estimated nucleated cell counts. The protocol was immunoSEQ multiplex PCR, while the TCRdb copy is restricted to in-frame clones and leaves out a portion. The D gene and trimming were derived from the DNA, and the V and J assignments and clone size from that table. The table records 300,000 to 400,000 clones, 85% of them present only once. The record originates from a study of blood T cell repertoires in COVID-19. The V and J ends lost 5 bases and 7 bases respectively, with 15 bases between them. CDR1 SGHTA and CDR2 FQGTGA come from the germline V gene. This CDR3 is built from 14 residues.

The sample consisted of PBMCs or T cells enriched from blood (not recorded which). The sequence came from a woman aged 25 to 39 who had been exposed to COVID-19. The gene calls are TRBV7-3 and TRBJ2-1; tentative D call: TRBD2 (5 bases). In nucleotides, the CDR3 is TGTGCCAGCAGCAAAAAAGACCCGGGGAATGAGCAGTTCTTC. This gives the protein CASSKKDPGNEQFF.